Below are 9 T cell receptor beta chains sequenced from a single sample in a study of blood T cell repertoires in COVID-19. TCRdb's copy holds only in-frame clones and misses some; the assay was immunoSEQ multiplex PCR. The data show under 200,000 clones, with roughly 86% seen just once and over 0.85% held by the top ten. Sequenced input: peripheral blood. The origin of the receptors is a man aged 18 to 30 with acute or convalescent COVID-19.

The J gene is TRBJ1-6, the V gene TRBV7-2; D not resolved. Trimming cost V 2 bases and J 10 bases, with 18 bases left between them. CDR1 SGHTA and CDR2 FQGNSA come from the germline V gene. The CDR3 runs 16 residues. For the CDR3, the DNA is TGTGCCAGCAGCTTAAGCTCCCTGGTGTCGCGCTCACCCCTCCACTTT. Its translation: CASSLSSLVSRSPLHF. The full variable domain, completed using reference TRBV7-2 and TRBJ1-6, is GAGVSQSPSNKVTEKGKDVELRCDPISGHTALYWYRQSLGQGLEFLIYFQGNSAPDKSGLPSDRFSAERTGGSVSTLTIQRTQQEDSAVYLCASSLSSLVSRSPLHFGNGTRLTVT.

The V call is TRBV11-2, the J call TRBJ1-4, with a tentative D call TRBD1 (5 bases). CDR1 and CDR2 (germline): SGHAT, FQNNGV. The CDR3 is 13 amino acids. V lost 1 base and J lost 7, with 7 bases in between. The CDR3 DNA reads TGTGCCAGCAGCTTAGGACAGCGTGAAAAACTGTTTTTT. Protein product: CASSLGQREKLFF.

The chain is built from TRBV25-1 and TRBJ2-5; D perhaps matches TRBD2 (6 bases). CDR1 is MGHDK and CDR2 is SYGVNS in the germline V gene. The CDR3 runs to 17 residues. V was cut by 2 bases and J by 2 bases, with 18 bases left in between. The CDR3 sequence: CASSEDRGNAYQETQYF. CDR3 in DNA: TGTGCCAGCAGTGAAGATCGGGGGAACGCGTATCAAGAGACCCAGTACTTC. Drawing the rest from reference TRBV25-1 and TRBJ2-5, the complete variable domain is EADIYQTPRYLVIGTGKKITLECSQTMGHDKMYWYQQDPGMELHLIHYSYGVNSTEKGDLSSESTVSRIRTEHFPLTLESARPSHTSQYLCASSEDRGNAYQETQYFGPGTRLLVL.

CDR3 sequence (DNA): TGTGCCAGTCAACAGGGCCGTCGGACTGAAGCTTTCTTT. Protein sequence: CASQQGRRTEAFF. The chain joins TRBV18 to TRBJ1-1; D possibly corresponds to TRBD1 (6 bases). The CDR3 consists of 13 residues. V was trimmed by 9 bases and J by 5 bases, leaving 16 bases between them. Germline CDR1 reads KGHSH; CDR2 reads LQKENI.

V and J are TRBV3-1 (or the pseudogene TRBV3-2) and TRBJ1-3, with D tentatively TRBD1 (5 bases). The germline V and J ends were trimmed by 3 bases and 3 bases, with 18 bases remaining between them. CDR3 length equals 17 residues. CDR1 is LGHDT, CDR2 YNNKEL, per germline (reference sequence). The CDR3 loop reads CASSQGLSGKVGNTIYF. The CDR3 DNA sequence: TGTGCCAGCAGCCAGGGACTGTCGGGGAAGGTTGGAAACACCATATATTTT.

The V and J genes are TRBV10-3 and TRBJ1-3, with D possibly matching TRBD1 (5 bases). The CDR3 has 15 amino acids. Germline V gene lookup returns CDR1 ENHRY and CDR2 SYGVKD. V lost 6 bases to trimming and J lost 1 base, with 13 bases between them. CDR3 sequence (DNA): TGTGCCATCAGCACCGACAGCAATTCTGGAAACACCATATATTTT. Translating gives CAISTDSNSGNTIYF.

This clone was seen a few times. The V gene is TRBV5-4, the J gene TRBJ1-2, with TRBD1 matching 8 bases. V shed 5 bases, J shed 5 bases, and the junction held 8 bases outside the gene matches. Germline V gene data show CDR1 as SGHNT and CDR2 as YYREEE (reference sequence). This CDR3 has 14 amino acids. CDR3 coding DNA: TGTGCCAGCAGTTGGGGACAGGCAACGTATGGCTACACCTTC. Its protein product is CASSWGQATYGYTF.

V usage is TRBV5-1 and J usage is TRBJ2-1, with a weak D call TRBD1 (6 bases). The germline V and J ends were trimmed by 5 bases and 4 bases, with 19 bases remaining between them. The CDR3 totals 16 residues. The germline V gene has CDR1 SGHRS and CDR2 YFSETQ. The CDR3 here is CASSPSRQAGYNEQFF. In DNA form, the CDR3 reads TGCGCCAGCAGTCCAAGTAGACAGGCAGGATACAATGAGCAGTTCTTC.

The gene calls are TRBV25-1 and TRBJ1-2; TRBD1 aligns across 9 bases. The J segment lost 3 bases and the V segment lost 6 bases, leaving 2 bases of the junction unmatched. In germline, CDR1 is MGHDK, CDR2 SYGVNS. CDR3 length: 13 amino acids. The CDR3 nucleotides read TGTGCCAGCAGACAGGGGGCCGACTATGGCTACACCTTC. This sequence encodes CASRQGADYGYTF.